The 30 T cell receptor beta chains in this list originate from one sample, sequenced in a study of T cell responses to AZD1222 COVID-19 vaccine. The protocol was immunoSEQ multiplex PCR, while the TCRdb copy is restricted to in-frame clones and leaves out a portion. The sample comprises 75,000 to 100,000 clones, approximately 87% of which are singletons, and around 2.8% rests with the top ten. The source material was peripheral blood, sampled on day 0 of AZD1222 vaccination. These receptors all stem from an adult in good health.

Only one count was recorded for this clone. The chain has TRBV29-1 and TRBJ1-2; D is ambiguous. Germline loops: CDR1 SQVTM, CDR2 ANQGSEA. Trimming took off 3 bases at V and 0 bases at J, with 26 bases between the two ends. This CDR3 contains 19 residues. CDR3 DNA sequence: TGCAGCGTTGATACCCGCACAGCCCGAACTACTGCCTCTAACTATGGCTACACCTTC. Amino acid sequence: CSVDTRTARTTASNYGYTF.

The CDR3 reads CASSFGRGLGYGYTF. As DNA, the CDR3 is TGTGCCAGCAGTTTCGGGCGGGGCTTGGGCTATGGCTACACCTTC. The chain combines TRBV28 with TRBJ1-2, with D maybe TRBD1 (5 bases). V dropped 3 bases and J dropped 4 bases, with 15 bases sitting between them. CDR1 MDHEN and CDR2 SYDVKM come from the germline V gene. The CDR3 is 15 residues long.

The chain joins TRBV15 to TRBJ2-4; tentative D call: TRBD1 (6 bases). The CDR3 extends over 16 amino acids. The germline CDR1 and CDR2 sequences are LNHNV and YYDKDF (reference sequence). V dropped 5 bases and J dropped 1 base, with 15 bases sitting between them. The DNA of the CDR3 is TGTGCCACCAGCGGAAGGCGTAGGGGGGCCAAAAACATTCAGTACTTC. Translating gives CATSGRRRGAKNIQYF.

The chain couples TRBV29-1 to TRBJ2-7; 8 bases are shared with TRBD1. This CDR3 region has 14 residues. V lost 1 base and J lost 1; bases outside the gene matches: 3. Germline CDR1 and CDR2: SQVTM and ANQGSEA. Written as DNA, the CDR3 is TGCAGCGTTGAAGGGACAGGGAGTTCCTACGAGCAGTACTTC. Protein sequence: CSVEGTGSSYEQYF.

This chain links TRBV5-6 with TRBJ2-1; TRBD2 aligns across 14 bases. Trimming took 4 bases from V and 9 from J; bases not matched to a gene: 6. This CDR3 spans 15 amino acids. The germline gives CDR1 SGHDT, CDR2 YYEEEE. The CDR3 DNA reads TGTGCCAGCAGCAGACTAGCGGGAGGGCCGGGTGAGCAGTTCTTC. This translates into CASSRLAGGPGEQFF.

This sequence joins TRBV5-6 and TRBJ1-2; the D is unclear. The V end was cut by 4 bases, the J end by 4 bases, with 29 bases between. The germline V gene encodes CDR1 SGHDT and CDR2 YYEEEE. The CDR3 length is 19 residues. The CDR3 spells CASSPKRDPLKGNFYGYTF. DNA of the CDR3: TGTGCCAGCAGCCCTAAAAGAGACCCTCTAAAAGGGAATTTCTATGGCTACACCTTC. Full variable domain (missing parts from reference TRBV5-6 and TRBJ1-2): DAGVTQSPTHLIKTRGQQVTLRCSPKSGHDTVSWYQQALGQGPQFIFQYYEEEERQRGNFPDRFSGHQFPNYSSELNVNALLLGDSALYLCASSPKRDPLKGNFYGYTFGSGTRLTVV.

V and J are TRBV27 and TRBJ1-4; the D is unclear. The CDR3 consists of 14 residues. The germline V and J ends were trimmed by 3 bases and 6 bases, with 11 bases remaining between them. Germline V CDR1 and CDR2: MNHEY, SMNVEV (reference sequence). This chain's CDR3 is CASSLKRVDEKLFF. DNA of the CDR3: TGTGCCAGCAGTTTGAAAAGGGTGGATGAAAAACTGTTTTTT.

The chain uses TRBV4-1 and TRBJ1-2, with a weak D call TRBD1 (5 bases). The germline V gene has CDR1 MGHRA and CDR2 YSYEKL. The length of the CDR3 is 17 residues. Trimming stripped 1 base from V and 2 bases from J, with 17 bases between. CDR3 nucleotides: TGCGCCAGCAGCCAAGGGGTCGTCGGGGGAGACAACTATGGCTACACCTTC. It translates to CASSQGVVGGDNYGYTF.

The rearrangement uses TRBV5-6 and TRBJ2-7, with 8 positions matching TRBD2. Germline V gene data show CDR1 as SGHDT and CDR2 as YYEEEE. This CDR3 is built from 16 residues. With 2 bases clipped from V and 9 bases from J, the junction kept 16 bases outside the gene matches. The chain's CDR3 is CASSLSVGLGFYAQYF. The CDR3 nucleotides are TGTGCCAGCAGCTTATCAGTGGGACTAGGTTTCTATGCGCAGTACTTC.

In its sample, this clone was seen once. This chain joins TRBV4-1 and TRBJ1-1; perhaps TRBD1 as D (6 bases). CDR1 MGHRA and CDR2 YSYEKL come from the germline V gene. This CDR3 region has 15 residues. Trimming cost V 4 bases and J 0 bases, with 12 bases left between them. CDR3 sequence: CASSPPDRMNTEAFF. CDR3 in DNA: TGCGCCAGCAGCCCTCCGGACAGAATGAACACTGAAGCTTTCTTT.

The chain's CDR3 is CASSPQDTRIQETQYF. The DNA of the CDR3 is TGCGCCAGCAGCCCGCAAGACACGCGCATCCAAGAGACCCAGTACTTC. V usage is TRBV5-1 and J usage is TRBJ2-5; D is ambiguous. From germline, CDR1 is SGHRS and CDR2 YFSETQ. The germline V and J ends were trimmed by 4 bases and 1 base, with 17 bases remaining between them. The CDR3 totals 16 residues.

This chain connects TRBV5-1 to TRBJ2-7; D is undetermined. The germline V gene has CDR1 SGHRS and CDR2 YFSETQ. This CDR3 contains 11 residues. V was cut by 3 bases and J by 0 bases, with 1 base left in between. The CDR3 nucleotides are TGCGCCAGCAGCTCCTCCTACGAGCAGTACTTC. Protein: CASSSSYEQYF. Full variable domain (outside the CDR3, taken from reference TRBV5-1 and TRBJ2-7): KAGVTQTPRYLIKTRGQQVTLSCSPISGHRSVSWYQQTPGQGLQFLFEYFSETQRNKGNFPGRFSGRQFSNSRSEMNVSTLELGDSALYLCASSSSYEQYFGPGTRLTVT.

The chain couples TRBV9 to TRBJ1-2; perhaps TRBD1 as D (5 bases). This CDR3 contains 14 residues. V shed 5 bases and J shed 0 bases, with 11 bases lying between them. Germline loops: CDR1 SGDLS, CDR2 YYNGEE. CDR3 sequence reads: CASSQRGANYGYTF. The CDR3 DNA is TGTGCCAGCAGTCAAAGAGGGGCTAACTATGGCTACACCTTC.

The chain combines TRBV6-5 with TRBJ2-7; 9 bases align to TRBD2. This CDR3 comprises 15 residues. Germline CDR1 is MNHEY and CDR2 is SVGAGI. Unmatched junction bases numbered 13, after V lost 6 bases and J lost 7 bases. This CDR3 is CASSFSGSQEGEQYF. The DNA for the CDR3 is TGTGCCAGCAGCTTTAGCGGGAGTCAGGAAGGGGAGCAGTACTTC.

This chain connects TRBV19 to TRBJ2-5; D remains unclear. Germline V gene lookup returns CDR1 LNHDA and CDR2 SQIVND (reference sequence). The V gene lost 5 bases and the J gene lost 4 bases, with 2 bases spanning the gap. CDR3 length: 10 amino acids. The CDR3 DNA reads TGTGCCAGTAGTGGAGAGACCCAGTACTTC. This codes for CASSGETQYF.

The CDR3 is CASSPPRRGRKQPQHF. CDR3 DNA sequence: TGTGCCAGCAGCCCCCCGCGGAGGGGGCGAAAGCAGCCCCAGCATTTT. The chain joins TRBV21-1 to TRBJ1-5; the D segment call TRBD1 is taken from the table without a DNA check. TRBV21-1 is deemed a pseudogene. The CDR3 extends over 16 amino acids.

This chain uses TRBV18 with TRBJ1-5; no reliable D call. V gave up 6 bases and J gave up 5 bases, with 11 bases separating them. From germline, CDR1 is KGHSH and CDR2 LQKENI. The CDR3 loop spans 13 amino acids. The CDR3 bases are TGTGCCAGCTCCCGCGGACTAGATCAGCCCCAGCATTTT. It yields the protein CASSRGLDQPQHF.

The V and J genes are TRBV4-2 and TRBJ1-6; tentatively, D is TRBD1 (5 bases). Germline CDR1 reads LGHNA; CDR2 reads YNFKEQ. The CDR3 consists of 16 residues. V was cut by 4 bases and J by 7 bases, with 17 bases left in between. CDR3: CASSRTSGTENSPLHF. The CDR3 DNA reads TGTGCCAGCAGCCGCACTTCAGGGACGGAGAATTCACCCCTCCACTTT.

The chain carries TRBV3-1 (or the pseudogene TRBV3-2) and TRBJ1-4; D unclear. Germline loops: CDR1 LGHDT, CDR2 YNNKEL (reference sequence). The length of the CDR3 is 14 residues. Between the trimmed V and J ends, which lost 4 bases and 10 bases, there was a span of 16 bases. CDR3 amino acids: CASSPRETRGKLFF. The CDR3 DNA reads TGTGCCAGCAGCCCCAGAGAAACCCGGGGAAAACTGTTTTTT.

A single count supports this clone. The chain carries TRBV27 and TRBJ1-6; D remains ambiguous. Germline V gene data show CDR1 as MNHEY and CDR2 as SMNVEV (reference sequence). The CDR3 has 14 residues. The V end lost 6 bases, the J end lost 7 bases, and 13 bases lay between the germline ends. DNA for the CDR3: TGTGCCAGCAGAATACTTAGCAAAAATTCACCCCTCCACTTT. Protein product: CASRILSKNSPLHF.

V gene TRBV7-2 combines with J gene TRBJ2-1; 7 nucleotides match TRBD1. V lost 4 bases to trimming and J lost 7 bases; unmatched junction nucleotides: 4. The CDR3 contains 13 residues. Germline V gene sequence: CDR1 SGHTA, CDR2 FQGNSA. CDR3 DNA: TGTGCCAGCAGCTCCAACAGGGGTAATGAGCAGTTCTTC. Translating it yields CASSSNRGNEQFF.

As DNA, the CDR3 is TGTGCCAGCAGCCCCCCCCACCCGGGGACTAGCAGCGGTACGCAGTATTTT. Its protein is CASSPPHPGTSSGTQYF. The chain combines TRBV21-1 with TRBJ2-3; TRBD2 is the table's D call and was not checked against the DNA. TRBV21-1 corresponds to a pseudogene. This CDR3 comprises 17 residues.

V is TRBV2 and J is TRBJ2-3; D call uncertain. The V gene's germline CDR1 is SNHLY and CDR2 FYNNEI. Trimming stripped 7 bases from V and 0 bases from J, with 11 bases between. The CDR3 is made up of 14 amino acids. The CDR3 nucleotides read TGTGCCAGCAAGAGATCCGTAAGCACAGATACGCAGTATTTT. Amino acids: CASKRSVSTDTQYF.

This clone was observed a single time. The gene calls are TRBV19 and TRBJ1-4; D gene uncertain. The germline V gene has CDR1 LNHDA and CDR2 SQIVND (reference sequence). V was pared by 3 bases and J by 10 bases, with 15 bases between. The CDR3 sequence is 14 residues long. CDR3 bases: TGTGCCAGTAGTATCGAGGCTGGGTTTGGAAAACTGTTTTTT. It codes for CASSIEAGFGKLFF.

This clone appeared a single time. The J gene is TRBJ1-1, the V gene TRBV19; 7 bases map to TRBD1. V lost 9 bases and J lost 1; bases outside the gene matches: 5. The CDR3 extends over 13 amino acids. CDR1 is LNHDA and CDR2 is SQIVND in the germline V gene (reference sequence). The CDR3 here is CASRGTANTEAFF. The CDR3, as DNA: TGTGCCAGCAGAGGGACAGCGAACACTGAAGCTTTCTTT.

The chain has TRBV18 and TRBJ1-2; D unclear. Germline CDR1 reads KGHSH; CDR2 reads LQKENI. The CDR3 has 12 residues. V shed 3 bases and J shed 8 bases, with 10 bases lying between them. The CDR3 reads CASSPERRGYTF. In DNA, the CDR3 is TGTGCCAGCTCACCTGAACGGAGGGGCTACACCTTC.

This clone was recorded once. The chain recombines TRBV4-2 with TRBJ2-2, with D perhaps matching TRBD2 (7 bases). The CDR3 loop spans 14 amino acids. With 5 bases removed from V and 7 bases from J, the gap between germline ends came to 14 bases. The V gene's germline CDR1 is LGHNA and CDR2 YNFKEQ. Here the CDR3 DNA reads TGTGCCAGCAGCTCAAGGGGGGGAATCGGGGAGCTGTTTTTT. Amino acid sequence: CASSSRGGIGELFF.

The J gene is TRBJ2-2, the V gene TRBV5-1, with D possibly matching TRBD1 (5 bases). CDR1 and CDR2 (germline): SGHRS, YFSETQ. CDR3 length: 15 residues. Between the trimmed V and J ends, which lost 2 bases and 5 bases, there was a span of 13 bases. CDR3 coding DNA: TGCGCCAGCAGCTTTATCATAGGGGCAACCGGGGAGCTGTTTTTT. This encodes CASSFIIGATGELFF.

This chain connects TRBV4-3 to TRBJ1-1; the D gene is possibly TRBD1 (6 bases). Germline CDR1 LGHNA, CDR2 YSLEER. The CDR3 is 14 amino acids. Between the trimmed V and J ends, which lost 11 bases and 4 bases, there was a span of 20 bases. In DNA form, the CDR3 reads TGCGCCTCGAGCCTGGACAGCCGGGGCACTGAAGCTTTCTTT. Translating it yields CASSLDSRGTEAFF.

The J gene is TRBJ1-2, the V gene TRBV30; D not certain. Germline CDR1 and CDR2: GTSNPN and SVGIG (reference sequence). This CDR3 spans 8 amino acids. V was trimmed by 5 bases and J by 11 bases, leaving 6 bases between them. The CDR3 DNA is TGTGCCTGGGCCCCTTACACCTTC. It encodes CAWAPYTF.